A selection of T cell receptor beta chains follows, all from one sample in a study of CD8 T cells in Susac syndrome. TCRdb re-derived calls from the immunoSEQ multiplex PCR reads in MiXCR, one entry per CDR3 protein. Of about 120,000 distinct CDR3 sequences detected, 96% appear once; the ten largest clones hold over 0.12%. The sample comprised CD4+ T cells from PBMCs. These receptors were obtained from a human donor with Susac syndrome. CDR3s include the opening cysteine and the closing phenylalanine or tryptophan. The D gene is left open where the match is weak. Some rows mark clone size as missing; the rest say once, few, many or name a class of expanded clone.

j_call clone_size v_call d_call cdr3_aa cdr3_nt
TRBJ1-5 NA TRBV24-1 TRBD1 CATSEGQGGQPQHF TGTGCCACCAGTGAGGGACAGGGCGGACAGCCCCAGCATTTT
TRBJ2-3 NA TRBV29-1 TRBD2 CSVEDLGQSVAGTRTDTQYF TGCAGCGTTGAAGATCTGGGGCAGTCTGTAGCGGGGACCCGCACAGATACGCAGTATTTT
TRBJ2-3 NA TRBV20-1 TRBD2 CSAMGLAGYTDTQYF TGCAGTGCCATGGGACTAGCGGGATACACAGATACGCAGTATTTT
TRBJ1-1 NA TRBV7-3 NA CASSLEVNTEAFF TGTGCCAGCAGCCTCGAGGTGAACACTGAAGCTTTCTTT
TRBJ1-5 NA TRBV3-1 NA CASSLDPRNQPQHF TGTGCCAGCAGCCTAGACCCCCGCAATCAGCCCCAGCATTTT
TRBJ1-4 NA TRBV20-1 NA CSARDNGEKLFF TGCAGTGCTAGAGATAACGGGGAAAAACTGTTTTTT
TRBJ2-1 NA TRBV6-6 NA CASKEDGEQFF TGTGCCAGCAAAGAAGACGGTGAGCAGTTCTTC
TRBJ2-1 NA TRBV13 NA CASTFGGEQFF TGTGCCAGCACTTTCGGAGGGGAGCAGTTCTTC
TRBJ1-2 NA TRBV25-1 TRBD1 CASSDRQGHYGDTF TGTGCCAGCAGTGACCGACAGGGACACTATGGCGACACCTTC
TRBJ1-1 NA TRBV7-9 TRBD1 CASSHPGGRNTEAFF TGTGCCAGCAGCCACCCAGGGGGCCGGAACACTGAAGCTTTCTTT
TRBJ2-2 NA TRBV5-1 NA CASSPEGARTGELFF TGCGCCAGCAGCCCGGAGGGGGCGCGAACCGGGGAGCTGTTTTTT
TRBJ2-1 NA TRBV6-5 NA CASSYDDRAGTNNEQFF TGTGCCAGCAGTTACGACGACAGGGCTGGGACTAACAATGAGCAGTTCTTC
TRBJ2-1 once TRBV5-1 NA CASSLPSYNEQFF TGCGCCAGCAGCTTACCCTCCTACAATGAGCAGTTCTTC
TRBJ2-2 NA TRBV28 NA CASSPTGTGELFF TGTGCCAGCAGCCCAACCGGGACCGGGGAGCTGTTTTTT
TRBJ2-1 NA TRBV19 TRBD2 CASSIVSLAGNNEQFF TGTGCCAGTAGTATAGTTTCCCTAGCGGGTAACAATGAGCAGTTCTTC
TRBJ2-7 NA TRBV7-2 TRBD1 CASSRTIDRAYEQYF TGTGCCAGCAGCCGAACCATCGACAGGGCCTACGAGCAGTACTTC
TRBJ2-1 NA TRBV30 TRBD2 CAWSRIAGVDNEQFF TGTGCCTGGAGTAGAATAGCGGGAGTAGACAATGAGCAGTTCTTC
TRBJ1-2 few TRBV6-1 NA CASRPQRGQNYGYTF TGTGCCAGCAGGCCCCAACGGGGGCAGAACTATGGCTACACCTTC
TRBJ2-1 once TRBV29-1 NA CSAQPGIGEQFF TGCAGCGCACAACCGGGAATTGGTGAGCAGTTCTTC
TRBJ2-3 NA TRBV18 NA CASSQTSSTDTQYF TGTGCCAGCTCACAAACGTCGAGCACAGATACGCAGTATTTT
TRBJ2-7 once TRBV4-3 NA CASSQDRRTREQYF TGCGCCAGCAGCCAAGATAGAAGGACTCGCGAGCAGTACTTC
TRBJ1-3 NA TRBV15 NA CATSRDGGGNTIYF TGTGCCACCAGCAGAGATGGGGGGGGAAACACCATATATTTT
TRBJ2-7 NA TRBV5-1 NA CASSFGYSYEQYF TGCGCCAGCAGCTTTGGCTACTCCTACGAGCAGTACTTC
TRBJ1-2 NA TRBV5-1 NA CASSLAGVDGYTF TGCGCCAGCAGCTTGGCGGGGGTTGATGGCTACACCTTC
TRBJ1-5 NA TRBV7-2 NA CASSLAPQGRGSAQHF TGTGCCAGCAGCTTAGCCCCACAGGGCAGGGGATCAGCCCAGCATTTT
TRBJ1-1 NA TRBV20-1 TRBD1 CSAPAAGTANTEAFF TGCAGTGCGCCCGCCGCCGGGACAGCTAACACTGAAGCTTTCTTT
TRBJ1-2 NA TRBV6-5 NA CASNQGGYGYTF TGTGCCAGCAATCAGGGAGGCTATGGCTACACCTTC
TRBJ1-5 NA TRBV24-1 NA CATSDSQEPGTHNQPQHF TGTGCCACCAGTGATTCACAAGAACCCGGGACACATAATCAGCCCCAGCATTTT
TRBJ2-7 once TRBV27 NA CASSPRTANGHEQYF TGTGCCAGCAGTCCCCGGACAGCGAATGGCCACGAGCAGTACTTC